This TCR beta chain comes out of a study of T cell responses to AZD1222 COVID-19 vaccine. The germline CDR1 and CDR2 sequences are SGHNT and YYREEE (reference sequence). The CDR3 extends over 13 amino acids. J was trimmed by 5 bases and V by 4 bases; bases with no gene match: 3. Turning to this clone: Its antigen is currently unknown.

Study-wide results and caveats: Of the AZD1222 recipients, only 5 to 7 were seropositive at baseline. Vaccine-associated CD4 TCRs ranged over spike, dominating at 160-218 and 743-854.

Clones were sequenced by immunoSEQ multiplex PCR, and TCRdb holds only the in-frame ones, with some missing. The table shows over 110,000 clones, with roughly 92% occurring only once. The sequence came from an adult in good health. The sequencing used peripheral blood, collected on day 0 of AZD1222 vaccination. V usage is TRBV5-4 and J usage is TRBJ1-2, with TRBD1 matching over 9 bases. The CDR3 region is CASSPDRGYGYTF. The CDR3, as DNA: TGTGCCAGCAGCCCGGACAGGGGTTATGGCTACACCTTC.